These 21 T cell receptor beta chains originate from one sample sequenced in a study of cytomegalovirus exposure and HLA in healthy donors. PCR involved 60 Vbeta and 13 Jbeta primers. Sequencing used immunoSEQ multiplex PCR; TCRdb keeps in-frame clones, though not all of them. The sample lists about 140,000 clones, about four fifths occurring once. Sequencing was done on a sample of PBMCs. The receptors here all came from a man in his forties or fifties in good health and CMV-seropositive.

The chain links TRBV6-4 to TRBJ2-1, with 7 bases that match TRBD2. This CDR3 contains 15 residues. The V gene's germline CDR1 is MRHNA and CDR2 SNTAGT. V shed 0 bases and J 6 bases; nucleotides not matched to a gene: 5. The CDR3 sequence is CASSDSGGSLNEQFF. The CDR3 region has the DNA TGTGCCAGCAGTGACTCAGGCGGGAGTCTCAATGAGCAGTTCTTC.

CDR3 coding DNA: TGTGCCAGCAGTGAATCACAGGGGGAAGGCTACACCTTC. Amino acid sequence: CASSESQGEGYTF. This chain joins TRBV6-1 and TRBJ1-2, with 8 positions matching TRBD1. CDR3 size: 13 residues. Germline values: CDR1 MNHNS, CDR2 SASEGT. Trimming cost V 2 bases and J 8 bases; bases outside gene matches: 4.

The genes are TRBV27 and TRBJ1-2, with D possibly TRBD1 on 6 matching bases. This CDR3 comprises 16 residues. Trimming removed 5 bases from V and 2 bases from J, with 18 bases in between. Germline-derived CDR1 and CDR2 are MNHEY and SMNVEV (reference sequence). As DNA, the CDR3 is TGTGCCAGCAGTGCGGCCGGGGCCCAGGGGAACTATGGCTACACCTTC. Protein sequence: CASSAAGAQGNYGYTF.

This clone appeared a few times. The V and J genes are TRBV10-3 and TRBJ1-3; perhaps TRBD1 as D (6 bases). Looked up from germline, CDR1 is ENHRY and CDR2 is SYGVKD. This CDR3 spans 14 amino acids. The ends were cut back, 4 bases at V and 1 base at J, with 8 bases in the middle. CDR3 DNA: TGTGCCATCAGTGGGACAGAGTCTGGAAACACCATATATTTT. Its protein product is CAISGTESGNTIYF.

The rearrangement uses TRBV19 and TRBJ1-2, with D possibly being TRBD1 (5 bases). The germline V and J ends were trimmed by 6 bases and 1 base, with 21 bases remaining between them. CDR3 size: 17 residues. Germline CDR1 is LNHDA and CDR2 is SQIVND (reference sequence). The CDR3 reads CASSRTLTRGSNYGYTF. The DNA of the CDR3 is TGTGCCAGTAGCCGGACCCTTACAAGGGGCAGTAACTATGGCTACACCTTC.

CDR3 loop: CAWSVRVSYGYTF. CDR3 nucleotides: TGTGCCTGGAGTGTCCGAGTTAGCTATGGCTACACCTTC. This rearrangement joins TRBV30 to TRBJ1-2; D gene unclear. Germline V CDR1 and CDR2: GTSNPN, SVGIG (reference sequence). V lost 0 bases and J 4 bases, leaving 9 bases between the germline ends. The CDR3 contains 13 residues.

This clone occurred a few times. The CDR3 here is CASSLNGQSNTGELFF. CDR3 bases: TGCGCCAGCAGCCTGAACGGACAGTCGAACACCGGGGAGCTGTTTTTT. The gene calls are TRBV5-1 and TRBJ2-2; D is possibly TRBD1 (6 bases). The germline V gene has CDR1 SGHRS and CDR2 YFSETQ. The CDR3 loop spans 16 amino acids. Trimming removed 4 bases from V and 0 bases from J, with 13 bases in between.

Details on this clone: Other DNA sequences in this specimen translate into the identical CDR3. DNA for the CDR3: TGCGCCAGCAGCTTGGGGGGAGGGGAGACCCAGTACTTC. Translated, it gives CASSLGGGETQYF. The rearrangement joins TRBV5-1 to TRBJ2-5, with 7 bases aligning to TRBD2. The germline CDR1 and CDR2 sequences are SGHRS and YFSETQ. V lost 0 bases, J lost 5 bases, and 1 base stayed unmatched. The CDR3 consists of 13 residues.

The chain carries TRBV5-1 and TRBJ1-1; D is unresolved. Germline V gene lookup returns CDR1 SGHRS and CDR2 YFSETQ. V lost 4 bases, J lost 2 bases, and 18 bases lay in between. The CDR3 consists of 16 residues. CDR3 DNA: TGCGCCAGCAGCGTTGGATTGTCAGACTATAACACTGAAGCTTTCTTT. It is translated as CASSVGLSDYNTEAFF.

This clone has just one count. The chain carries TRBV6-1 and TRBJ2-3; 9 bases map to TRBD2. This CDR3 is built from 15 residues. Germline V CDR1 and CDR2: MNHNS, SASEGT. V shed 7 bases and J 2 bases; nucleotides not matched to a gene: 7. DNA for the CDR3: TGTGCCAGCATGAATAGCGGGAGAGCCACAGATACGCAGTATTTT. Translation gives CASMNSGRATDTQYF.

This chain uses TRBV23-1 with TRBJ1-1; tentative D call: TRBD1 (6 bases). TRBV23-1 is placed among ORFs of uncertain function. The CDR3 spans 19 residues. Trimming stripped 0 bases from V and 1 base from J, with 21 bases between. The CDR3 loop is CASSQSVSGTRAPNTEAFF. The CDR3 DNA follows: TGCGCCAGCAGTCAATCTGTCAGCGGGACACGAGCGCCGAACACTGAAGCTTTCTTT.

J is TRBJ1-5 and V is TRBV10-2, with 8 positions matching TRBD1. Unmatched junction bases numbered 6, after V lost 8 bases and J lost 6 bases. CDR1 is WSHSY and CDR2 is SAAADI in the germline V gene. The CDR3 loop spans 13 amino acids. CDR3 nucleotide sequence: TGCGCCAGCTCCGGACAGGGTGCTCAGCCCCAGCATTTT. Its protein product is CASSGQGAQPQHF.

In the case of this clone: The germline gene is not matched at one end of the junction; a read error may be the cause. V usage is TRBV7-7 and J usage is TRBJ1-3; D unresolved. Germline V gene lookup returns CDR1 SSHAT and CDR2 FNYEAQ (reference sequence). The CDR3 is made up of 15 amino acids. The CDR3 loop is CASSLVVSSGNTIYF. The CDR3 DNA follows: TGTGCTAGCAGCTTAGTGGTCAGCTCTGGAAACACCATATATTTT.

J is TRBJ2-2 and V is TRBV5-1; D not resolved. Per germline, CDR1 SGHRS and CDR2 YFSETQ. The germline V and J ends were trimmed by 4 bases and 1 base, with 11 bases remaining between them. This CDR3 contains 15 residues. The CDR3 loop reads CASSPLNRNTGELFF. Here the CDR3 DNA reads TGCGCCAGCAGCCCCCTTAACAGGAACACCGGGGAGCTGTTTTTT. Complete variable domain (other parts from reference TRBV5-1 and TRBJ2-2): KAGVTQTPRYLIKTRGQQVTLSCSPISGHRSVSWYQQTPGQGLQFLFEYFSETQRNKGNFPGRFSGRQFSNSRSEMNVSTLELGDSALYLCASSPLNRNTGELFFGEGSRLTVL.

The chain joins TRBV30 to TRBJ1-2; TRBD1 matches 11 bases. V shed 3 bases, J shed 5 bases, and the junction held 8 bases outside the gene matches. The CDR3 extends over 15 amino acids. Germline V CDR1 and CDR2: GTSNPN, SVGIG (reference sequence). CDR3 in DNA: TGTGCCTGGAGGAGGCGCGGGACAGGGGGTTATGGCTACACCTTC. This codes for CAWRRRGTGGYGYTF.

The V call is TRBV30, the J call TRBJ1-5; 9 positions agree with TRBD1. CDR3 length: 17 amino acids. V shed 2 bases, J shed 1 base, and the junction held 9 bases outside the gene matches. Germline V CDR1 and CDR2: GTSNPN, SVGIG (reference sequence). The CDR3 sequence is CAWSRDRTGESNQPQHF. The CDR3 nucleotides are TGTGCCTGGAGTCGAGATCGGACAGGGGAAAGCAATCAGCCCCAGCATTTT.

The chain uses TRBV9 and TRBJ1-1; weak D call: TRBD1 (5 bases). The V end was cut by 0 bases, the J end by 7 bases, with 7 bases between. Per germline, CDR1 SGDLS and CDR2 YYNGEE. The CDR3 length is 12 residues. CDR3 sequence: CASSVVGGEAFF. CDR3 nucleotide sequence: TGTGCCAGCAGCGTAGTGGGGGGTGAAGCTTTCTTT.

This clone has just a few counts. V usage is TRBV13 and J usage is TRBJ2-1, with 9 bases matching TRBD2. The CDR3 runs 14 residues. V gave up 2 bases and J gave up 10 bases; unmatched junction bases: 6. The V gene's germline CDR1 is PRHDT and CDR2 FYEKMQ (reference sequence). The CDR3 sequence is CASSLKALAGEQFF. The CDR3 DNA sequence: TGTGCCAGCAGCTTAAAGGCCCTAGCGGGGGAGCAGTTCTTC.

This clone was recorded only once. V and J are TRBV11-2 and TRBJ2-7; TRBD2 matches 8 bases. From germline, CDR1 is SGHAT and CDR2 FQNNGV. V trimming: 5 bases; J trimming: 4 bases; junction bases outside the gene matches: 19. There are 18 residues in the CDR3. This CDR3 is CASSPREGGTLLIYEQYF. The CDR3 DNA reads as TGTGCCAGCAGCCCCCGGGAGGGAGGGACCCTTTTGATATACGAGCAGTACTTC.

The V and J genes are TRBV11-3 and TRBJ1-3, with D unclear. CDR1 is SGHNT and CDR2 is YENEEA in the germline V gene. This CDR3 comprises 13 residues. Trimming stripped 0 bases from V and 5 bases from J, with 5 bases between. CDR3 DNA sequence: TGTGCCAGCAGCTTAGACCCTCGAAACACCATATATTTT. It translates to CASSLDPRNTIYF.

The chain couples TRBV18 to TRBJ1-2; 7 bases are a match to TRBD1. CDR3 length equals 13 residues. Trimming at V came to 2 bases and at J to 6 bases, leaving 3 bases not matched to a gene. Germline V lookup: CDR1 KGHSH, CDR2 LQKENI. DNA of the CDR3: TGTGCCAGCTCACCAGACAGGGACCATGGCTACACCTTC. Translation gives CASSPDRDHGYTF.